This T cell receptor beta chain was found in a study of OX40 agonist ivuxolimab in advanced cancers. Study summary: Hepatocellular carcinoma, melanoma, renal cell or head and neck cancer occurred in dose-escalation patients. Three individuals attained partial responses, comprising one hepatocellular carcinoma case and two cutaneous melanoma cases.

This table comes from immunoSEQ multiplex PCR, and its TCRdb copy is limited to in-frame clones, with some not included. The sample holds 60,000 to 90,000 clones, 88% seen once. A remark on this clone: The antigen is unknown.

V lost 0 bases, J lost 3 bases, and 12 bases lay in between. Per the germline V gene, CDR1 is SGHNT and CDR2 is YYREEE (reference sequence). The CDR3 is 15 residues long. Study-wide results and limits: In the 0.1 to 3.0 mg/kg range, CD4+ and CD8+ blood T cells had expanded clonally by week 6.

The chain is built from TRBV5-4 and TRBJ1-1, with D possibly being TRBD1 (5 bases). The clonotype comes from an adult with an advanced solid tumor such as melanoma, head and neck, liver or kidney cancer. Specimen: CD4+ or CD8+ T cells sorted from blood, collected in a trial of the OX40 agonist ivuxolimab. The CDR3 DNA sequence: TGTGCCAGCAGCTTGGATGCAGGGACCTACACTGAAGCTTTCTTT. This codes for CASSLDAGTYTEAFF.